Shown below are 9 T cell receptor beta chains from a single sample sequenced in a study of blood T cell repertoires in COVID-19. The repertoire was sequenced with immunoSEQ multiplex PCR; TCRdb's copy has only in-frame clones and lacks some. The sample carries 180,000 or so clones, around 87% recorded once. Input material: peripheral blood. The source is a woman in her 30s with active or convalescent COVID-19.

This clone occurred once. The chain joins TRBV7-2 to TRBJ1-2; TRBD1 is a possible D gene (5 bases). The V gene lost 2 bases and the J gene lost 1 base, with 17 bases spanning the gap. This CDR3 contains 17 residues. From germline, CDR1 is SGHTA and CDR2 FQGNSA. CDR3 sequence: CASSLTHQGSVNYGYTF. The CDR3 DNA reads as TGTGCCAGCAGCTTAACGCATCAGGGCTCAGTTAACTATGGCTACACCTTC.

This rearrangement joins TRBV7-8 to TRBJ1-6, with 9 bases matching TRBD1. CDR3 size: 14 residues. CDR1 is SGHVS and CDR2 is FQNEAQ in the germline V gene. V was pared by 4 bases and J by 7 bases, with 2 bases of the junction left unmatched. CDR3 amino acids: CASSWDRENSPLHF. In nucleotides, the CDR3 is TGTGCCAGCAGCTGGGACAGGGAAAATTCACCCCTCCACTTT.

CDR3 in DNA: TGTGCCAGCAGCCAAGGCCTTGTGGCGGGGGGGTTGGAGACCCAGTACTTC. Amino acid sequence: CASSQGLVAGGLETQYF. The rearrangement uses TRBV3-1 (or the pseudogene TRBV3-2) and TRBJ2-5; 9 bases are a match to TRBD2. The V gene end was trimmed by 1 base and the J gene end by 5 bases; junction bases not matched to a gene: 11. From germline, CDR1 is LGHDT and CDR2 YNNKEL (reference sequence). There are 17 residues in the CDR3.

This clone occurred once. The chain uses TRBV28 and TRBJ1-5, with no clear D. Germline CDR1 and CDR2: MDHEN and SYDVKM. CDR3 length: 12 residues. Deletions cut 6 bases from V and 4 bases from J, with 7 bases between. CDR3 loop: CASSPPNQPQHF. The CDR3 DNA reads TGTGCCAGCAGCCCCCCAAATCAGCCCCAGCATTTT.

This rearrangement joins TRBV2 to TRBJ1-1; TRBD1 is a possible D gene (6 bases). Germline-derived CDR1 and CDR2 are SNHLY and FYNNEI. The CDR3 length is 14 residues. V dropped 4 bases and J dropped 3 bases, with 12 bases sitting between them. DNA of the CDR3: TGTGCCAGCAGTGGCCGGGACACTTACACTGAAGCTTTCTTT. Its translation: CASSGRDTYTEAFF.

The rearrangement joins TRBV7-9 to TRBJ1-4; no clear D. Trimming pared 1 base from V and 7 bases from J, leaving 10 bases between. The CDR3 extends over 14 amino acids. The germline V gene encodes CDR1 SEHNR and CDR2 FQNEAQ (reference sequence). CDR3 in DNA: TGTGCCAGCAGCTTAGAGGGTGGGAGTGAAAAACTGTTTTTT. Protein: CASSLEGGSEKLFF.

The chain carries TRBV28 and TRBJ1-3; TRBD1 is a possible D gene (5 bases). The CDR3 covers 17 residues. V was shortened by 6 bases and J by 3 bases, with 21 bases between the two germline ends. Germline CDR1 and CDR2: MDHEN and SYDVKM. CDR3 nucleotides: TGTGCCAGCAGCTGGGGCCAACGACAGTTCTTTGGAAACACCATATATTTT. It specifies CASSWGQRQFFGNTIYF.

In the case of this clone: The junction departs from the called germline gene at one end, perhaps through a read error. This rearrangement joins TRBV5-1 to TRBJ2-2; TRBD2 aligns across 12 bases. Per germline, CDR1 SGHRS and CDR2 YFSETQ. CDR3 length: 16 amino acids. The CDR3 reads CARSRPSGGAVGELFF. CDR3 DNA sequence: TGCGCCCGCAGTCGGCCTAGCGGGGGGGCCGTCGGGGAGCTGTTTTTT.

V usage is TRBV9 and J usage is TRBJ1-1, with a possible D match to TRBD1 (5 bases). Germline V lookup: CDR1 SGDLS, CDR2 YYNGEE. CDR3 size: 15 residues. V was shortened by 0 bases and J by 3 bases, with 12 bases between the two germline ends. In DNA, the CDR3 is TGTGCCAGCAGCGTAGCGGGGGAGCCTTACACTGAAGCTTTCTTT. This sequence encodes CASSVAGEPYTEAFF.